This passage covers 22 T cell receptor beta chains from one sample sequenced in a study of T cells in women clearing cervical HPV infection (dated by TCRdb to 2016 to 2019). The library was prepared using the immunoSEQ multiplex PCR assay. TCRdb carries this immuneACCESS record with in-frame sequences only. Its versions omit some clonotypes, under half of them owing to an unresolved V gene in the studies checked, with the rest unexplained. The table of this sample itemizes 25,000 to 40,000 clones. The ten largest clones capture 4.3% of the sample. Sequenced sample: blood buffy coat. The receptors were sampled from a woman between 18 and 69 years old with a cervical HPV16 infection that either progressed to CIN3+ or cleared (not recorded which).

About this clone: The CDR3 end is not reached by the read, which stops 3 residues before it; the germline J gene fills it in. This chain connects TRBV12-5 to TRBJ2-5, with 9 bases identical to TRBD1. CDR3 size: 17 residues. V gave up 10 bases and J gave up 2 bases; unmatched junction bases: 17. Per germline, CDR1 LGHNT and CDR2 FRNRAP. The CDR3 bases that were read are TGTGCTACCTGCCAGGAAGGGACAGGGAACCGTCAAGAGACC. Encoded protein: CATCQEGTGNRQET. The full CDR3 is CATCQEGTGNRQETQYF.

As regards this clone: Read coverage stops 3 residues before the CDR3 terminus; the germline J gene supplies the remainder. The V gene is TRBV29-1, the J gene TRBJ2-2; D is possibly TRBD1 (5 bases). Germline CDR1 is SQVTM and CDR2 is ANQGSEA. There are 11 residues in the CDR3. V shed 4 bases and J shed 5 bases, with 5 bases lying between them. Here the CDR3 reads CSVGQTGELFF. The covered CDR3 bases are TGCAGCGTTGGACAGACCGGGGAG.

As to this clone: The CDR3 end is not reached by the read, which stops 3 residues before it; the germline J gene fills it in. The chain combines TRBV7-2 with TRBJ2-1, with TRBD1 matching over 7 bases. The CDR3 contains 14 residues. The germline gives CDR1 SGHTA, CDR2 FQGNSA. V shed 5 bases and J 8 bases; nucleotides not matched to a gene: 9. CDR3 DNA (partial): TGTGCCAGCAGCCTACCGACAGGGTACCATGAG. Protein product: CASSLPTGYHE. The full-length CDR3 reads as CASSLPTGYHEQFF.

Worth noting for this clone: The CDR3 end lies 3 residues beyond the end of the read and is filled in from the germline J gene. The gene calls are TRBV30 and TRBJ1-1, with 12 bases fitting TRBD1. V gave up 3 bases and J gave up 6 bases; unmatched junction bases: 5. Per the germline V gene, CDR1 is GTSNPN and CDR2 is SVGIG (reference sequence). This CDR3 region has 14 residues. CDR3 sequence: CAWRGDRGPAEAFF. CDR3 DNA, as far as it was read: TGTGCCTGGAGGGGGGACAGGGGGCCGGCTGAA. Based on the CDR3 plus reference TRBV30 and TRBJ1-1, the full variable domain is SQTIHQWPATLVQPVGSPLSLECTVEGTSNPNLYWYRQAAGRGLQLLFYSVGIGQISSEVPQNLSASRPQDRQFILSSKKLLLSDSGFYLCAWRGDRGPAEAFFGQGTRLTVV.

As concerns this clone: From the germline J gene comes the end of the CDR3, since the read stops 3 residues before it. The rearrangement joins TRBV5-1 to TRBJ1-3; D unclear. The V gene lost 4 bases and the J gene lost 2 bases, with 7 bases spanning the gap. This CDR3 region has 13 residues. Per the germline V gene, CDR1 is SGHRS and CDR2 is YFSETQ. Partial CDR3 DNA: TGCGCCAGCAGCCTCGAGGCTGGAAACACC. Translated: CASSLEAGNT. The whole CDR3 protein is CASSLEAGNTIYF.

With respect to this clone: The read stops 3 residues short of the end of the CDR3; the missing end is completed from the germline J gene. V is TRBV14 and J is TRBJ2-5, with D tentatively TRBD2 (5 bases). Germline loops: CDR1 SGHDN, CDR2 FVKESK. The length of the CDR3 is 11 residues. Trimming stripped 4 bases from V and 5 bases from J, with 5 bases between. Here the CDR3 reads CASSRGETQYF. CDR3 DNA, as far as it was read: TGTGCCAGCAGCCGAGGGGAGACC.

As regards this clone: Coverage ceases 3 residues before the CDR3 finishes, and the germline J gene fills in the end. This chain links TRBV12-3 or TRBV12-4 with TRBJ1-1; tentatively, D is TRBD1 (5 bases). V was cut by 3 bases and J by 0 bases, with 11 bases left in between. The CDR3 is made up of 15 amino acids. CDR3 residues: CASSLGGGLNTEAFF. The part of the CDR3 DNA that was read is TGTGCCAGCAGTTTGGGGGGAGGGCTGAACACTGAA.

Worth noting for this clone: The CDR3 end falls 3 residues outside the read, so it is completed with the germline J gene. The chain joins TRBV6-1 to TRBJ2-5; a possible D gene is TRBD1 (5 bases). Trimming stripped 4 bases from V and 0 bases from J, with 9 bases between. Germline values: CDR1 MNHNS, CDR2 SASEGT. The CDR3 consists of 14 residues. CDR3 DNA (partial): TGTGCCAGCAGTGGCAGGGTACACCAAGAGACC. It specifies CASSGRVHQET. The entire CDR3 protein is CASSGRVHQETQYF.

As concerns this clone: Germline and junction disagree at one end, which may indicate a read error. The read is 3 residues too short to cover the CDR3 end, so that end is filled in from the germline J gene. The chain uses TRBV19 and TRBJ2-3; 7 bases line up with TRBD2. This CDR3 region has 14 residues. Germline CDR1 LNHDA, CDR2 SQIVND (reference sequence). The sequenced part of the CDR3 DNA is TGTGTCAGTAGTACGGGCGGGGGAACAGATACG. Protein product: CVSSTGGGTDT. The CDR3 in its entirety is CVSSTGGGTDTQYF.

Of note for this clone: The read ends 3 residues early relative to the CDR3; the germline J gene fills the gap. The gene calls are TRBV7-2 and TRBJ1-4, with a weak D call TRBD1 (5 bases). CDR3 length: 14 residues. Germline loops: CDR1 SGHTA, CDR2 FQGNSA. The DNA read from the CDR3 is TGTGCCAGCAGCTTAGAGAAGGGGAACTCACCA. Protein product: CASSLEKGNSP. The full CDR3 reads CASSLEKGNSPLFF.

On this clone itself: The CDR3 end lies 3 residues beyond the end of the read and is filled in from the germline J gene. The chain joins TRBV12-3 or TRBV12-4 to TRBJ2-2, with 8 bases identical to TRBD1. The ends lost 4 bases at V and 1 base at J; junction bases unmatched: 11. The CDR3 is 18 amino acids. The CDR3 loop reads CASSSSETGDRNTGELFF. CDR3 DNA, as far as it was read: TGTGCCAGCAGTTCGTCCGAGACAGGGGACAGGAACACCGGGGAG.

About this clone: The missing CDR3 end, 3 residues past where the read stops, is filled in from the germline J gene. The chain recombines TRBV5-1 with TRBJ1-3; a possible D gene is TRBD1 (6 bases). Per the germline V gene, CDR1 is SGHRS and CDR2 is YFSETQ. This CDR3 region has 18 residues. Trimming shortened V by 2 bases and J by 2 bases, and 20 bases separated the two germline ends. The sequenced part of the CDR3 DNA is TGCGCCAGCAGCTTCGGGCCGCTTGGGCAGGGGACTGGAAACACC. Translated, it gives CASSFGPLGQGTGNT. In full, the CDR3 is CASSFGPLGQGTGNTIYF.

On this clone: Read coverage stops 3 residues before the CDR3 terminus; the germline J gene supplies the remainder. The chain recombines TRBV5-1 with TRBJ2-5, with a tentative D call TRBD2 (6 bases). V lost 7 bases to trimming and J lost 4 bases, with 20 bases between them. Germline values: CDR1 SGHRS, CDR2 YFSETQ. CDR3 length: 15 amino acids. CDR3 bases read: TGCGCCAGCGCCTCCGGGACTCCTCGCCCAGAGACC. It yields the protein CASASGTPRPET. The whole CDR3 sequence reads CASASGTPRPETQYF.

Points on this clone: Coverage ceases 3 residues before the CDR3 finishes, and the germline J gene fills in the end. The V gene is TRBV20-1, the J gene TRBJ1-5, with a possible D match to TRBD1 (6 bases). V was trimmed by 6 bases and J by 2 bases, leaving 11 bases between them. Germline V gene sequence: CDR1 DFQATT, CDR2 SNEGSKA (reference sequence). The CDR3 runs 13 residues. CDR3 loop: CSALEGGNQPQHF. The sequenced part of the CDR3 DNA is TGCAGTGCCCTCGAGGGGGGCAATCAGCCC.

With respect to this clone: The CDR3 end is not reached by the read, which stops 3 residues before it; the germline J gene fills it in. This chain uses TRBV19 with TRBJ1-2; TRBD1 is a possible D gene (5 bases). From germline, CDR1 is LNHDA and CDR2 SQIVND (reference sequence). CDR3 length: 13 amino acids. CDR3 DNA (partial): TGTGCCAGTGCGGACACGGGCTCCTACGAC. It translates to CASADTGSYD. The whole CDR3 protein is CASADTGSYDYTF.

Concerning this clone itself: The sequenced fragment ends 3 residues before the CDR3 boundary, so the rest is inferred from the germline J gene. The chain joins TRBV2 to TRBJ2-1; 11 bases align to TRBD2. The CDR3 runs 14 residues. With 7 bases clipped from V and 4 bases from J, the junction kept 3 bases outside the gene matches. The germline V gene encodes CDR1 SNHLY and CDR2 FYNNEI. The CDR3 sequence: CASKGLAEYNEQFF. The sequenced part of the CDR3 DNA is TGTGCCAGCAAGGGACTAGCGGAATACAATGAG. Together with reference TRBV2 and TRBJ2-1, the CDR3 gives the full variable domain: EPEVTQTPSHQVTQMGQEVILRCVPISNHLYFYWYRQILGQKVEFLVSFYNNEISEKSEIFDDQFSVERPDGSNFTLKIRSTKLEDSAMYFCASKGLAEYNEQFFGPGTRLTVL.

Comments on this clone: The read stops 3 residues short of the end of the CDR3; the missing end is completed from the germline J gene. The chain employs TRBV2 and TRBJ1-1; D might be TRBD1 (5 bases). Per the germline V gene, CDR1 is SNHLY and CDR2 is FYNNEI. V was cut by 9 bases and J by 1 base, with 9 bases left in between. The CDR3 covers 12 residues. Partial CDR3 DNA: TGTGCCAGTCGCCAGGGGAACACTGAA. Translated: CASRQGNTE. The CDR3 in full is CASRQGNTEAFF. The full variable domain, completed using reference TRBV2 and TRBJ1-1, is EPEVTQTPSHQVTQMGQEVILRCVPISNHLYFYWYRQILGQKVEFLVSFYNNEISEKSEIFDDQFSVERPDGSNFTLKIRSTKLEDSAMYFCASRQGNTEAFFGQGTRLTVV.

Notes on this clone: The CDR3 extends 3 residues past the end of the read, so its final part is completed from the germline J gene. The chain joins TRBV5-5 to TRBJ1-5; D gene unclear. The V gene lost 4 bases and the J gene lost 0 bases, with 8 bases spanning the gap. Germline V CDR1 and CDR2: SGHKS, YYEKEE (reference sequence). The CDR3 length is 14 residues. CDR3 DNA, as far as it was read: TGTGCCAGCAGCCAGAAGTATAGCAATCAGCCC. This gives the protein CASSQKYSNQP. The complete CDR3 reads CASSQKYSNQPQHF.

As for this clone: The read terminates 3 residues ahead of where the CDR3 ends, so the germline J gene completes it. The rearrangement uses TRBV6-2 or TRBV6-3 and TRBJ2-1, with 14 bases fitting TRBD2. The ends lost 5 bases at V and 9 bases at J; junction bases unmatched: 12. CDR1 and CDR2 (germline): MNHEY, SVGEGT. The CDR3 contains 17 residues. CDR3 residues: CASSPNRLAGGRGEQFF. CDR3 DNA (partial): TGTGCCAGCAGTCCGAACCGACTAGCGGGGGGGCGGGGTGAG.

On this clone itself: The read ends 3 residues before the CDR3 terminus; that terminus is restored from the germline J gene. V and J are TRBV4-1 and TRBJ2-7, with D perhaps matching TRBD1 (5 bases). V lost 2 bases to trimming and J lost 3 bases, with 11 bases between them. The CDR3 extends over 14 amino acids. Germline CDR1 is MGHRA and CDR2 is YSYEKL. The CDR3: CASSQREQVYEQYF. Partial CDR3 DNA: TGCGCCAGCAGCCAACGAGAACAGGTCTACGAG.

As regards this clone: Sequence at one end of the junction differs from germline and may be a read error. The observed sequence ends 3 residues before the CDR3 terminus, with the missing tail filled in from the germline J gene. The rearrangement uses TRBV5-4 and TRBJ2-3; D call uncertain. Per germline, CDR1 SGHNT and CDR2 YYREEE (reference sequence). This CDR3 comprises 13 residues. The CDR3 bases that were read are TGTGCCAGCAGCTTGGGTCTTTCAGAGACG. This encodes CASSLGLSET. The full CDR3 protein is CASSLGLSETQYF.

A word on this clone: The missing CDR3 end, 3 residues past where the read stops, is filled in from the germline J gene. The J gene is TRBJ2-1, the V gene TRBV5-4; 10 bases are a match to TRBD2. This CDR3 has 16 residues. The trim removed 2 bases at V and 8 bases at J, leaving 10 bases unmatched. The germline V gene encodes CDR1 SGHNT and CDR2 YYREEE (reference sequence). The chain's CDR3 is CASSFGSSGSGDEQFF. The sequenced part of the CDR3 DNA is TGTGCCAGCAGCTTCGGTTCTAGCGGGAGCGGGGATGAG.